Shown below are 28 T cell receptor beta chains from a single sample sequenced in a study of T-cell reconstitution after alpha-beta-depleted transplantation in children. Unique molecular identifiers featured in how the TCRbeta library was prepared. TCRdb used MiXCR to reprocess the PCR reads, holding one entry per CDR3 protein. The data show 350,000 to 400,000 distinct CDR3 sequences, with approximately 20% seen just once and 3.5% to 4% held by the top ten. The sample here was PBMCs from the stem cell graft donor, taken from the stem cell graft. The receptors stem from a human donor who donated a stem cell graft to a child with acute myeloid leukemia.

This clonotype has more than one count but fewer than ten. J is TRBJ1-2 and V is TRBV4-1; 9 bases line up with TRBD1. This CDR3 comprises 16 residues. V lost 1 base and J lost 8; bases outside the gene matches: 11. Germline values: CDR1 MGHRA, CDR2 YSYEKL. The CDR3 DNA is TGCGCCAGCAGCCAAGCCCGATTGACAGGGGGTCAAGGCTACACCTTC. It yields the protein CASSQARLTGGQGYTF.

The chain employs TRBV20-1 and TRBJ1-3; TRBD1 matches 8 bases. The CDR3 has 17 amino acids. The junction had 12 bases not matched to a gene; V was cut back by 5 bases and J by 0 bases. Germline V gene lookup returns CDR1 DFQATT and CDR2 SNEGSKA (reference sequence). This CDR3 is CSAVTSGGLSSGNTIYF. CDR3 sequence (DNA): TGCAGTGCTGTCACTTCAGGGGGCCTGAGCTCTGGAAACACCATATATTTT.

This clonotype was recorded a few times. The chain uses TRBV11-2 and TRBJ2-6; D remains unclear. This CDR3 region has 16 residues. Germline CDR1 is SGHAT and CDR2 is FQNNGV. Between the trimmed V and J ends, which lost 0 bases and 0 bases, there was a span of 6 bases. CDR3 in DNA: TGTGCCAGCAGCTTAGAAGCGTACTCTGGGGCCAACGTCCTGACTTTC. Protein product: CASSLEAYSGANVLTF.

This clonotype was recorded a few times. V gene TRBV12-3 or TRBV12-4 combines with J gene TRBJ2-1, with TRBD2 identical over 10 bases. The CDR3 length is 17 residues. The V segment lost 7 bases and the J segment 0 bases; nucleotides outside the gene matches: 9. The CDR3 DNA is TGTGCCAGCAATATCGCCCGGACTAGCGGCTCCTACAATGAGCAGTTCTTC. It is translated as CASNIARTSGSYNEQFF.

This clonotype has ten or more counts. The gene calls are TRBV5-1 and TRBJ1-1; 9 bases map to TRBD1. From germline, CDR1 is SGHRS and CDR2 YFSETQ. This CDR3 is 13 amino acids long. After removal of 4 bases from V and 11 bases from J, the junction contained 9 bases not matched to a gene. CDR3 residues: CASSTDRGGFAFF. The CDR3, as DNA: TGCGCCAGCAGCACGGACAGGGGAGGTTTCGCTTTCTTT.

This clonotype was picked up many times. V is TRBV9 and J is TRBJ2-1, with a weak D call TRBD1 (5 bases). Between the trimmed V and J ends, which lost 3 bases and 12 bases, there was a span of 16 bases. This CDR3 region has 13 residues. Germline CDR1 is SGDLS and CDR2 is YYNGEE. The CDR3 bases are TGTGCCAGCAGCGAAGCAGGGTCGGACGTGCAGTTCTTC. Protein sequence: CASSEAGSDVQFF.

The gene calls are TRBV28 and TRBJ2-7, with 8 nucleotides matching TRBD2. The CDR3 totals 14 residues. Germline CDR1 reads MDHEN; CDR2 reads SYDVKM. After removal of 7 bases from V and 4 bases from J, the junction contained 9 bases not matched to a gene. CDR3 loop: CASIAAGENYEQYF. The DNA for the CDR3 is TGTGCCAGCATTGCAGCGGGGGAAAATTACGAGCAGTACTTC.

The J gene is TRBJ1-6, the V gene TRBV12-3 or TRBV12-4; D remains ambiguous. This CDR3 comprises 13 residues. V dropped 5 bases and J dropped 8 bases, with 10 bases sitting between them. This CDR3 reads CASSRSGYSPLHF. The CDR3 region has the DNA TGTGCCAGCAGTCGGAGCGGCTATTCACCCCTCCACTTT.

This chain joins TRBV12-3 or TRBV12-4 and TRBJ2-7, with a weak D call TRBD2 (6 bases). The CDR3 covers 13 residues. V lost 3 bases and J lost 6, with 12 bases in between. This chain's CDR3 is CASSFEEGSEQYF. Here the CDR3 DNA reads TGTGCCAGCAGTTTCGAGGAGGGGAGCGAGCAGTACTTC.

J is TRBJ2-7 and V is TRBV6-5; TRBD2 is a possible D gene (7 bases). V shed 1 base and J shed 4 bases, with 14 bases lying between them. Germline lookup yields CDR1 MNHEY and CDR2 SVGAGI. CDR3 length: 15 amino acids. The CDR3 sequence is CASSYYGGPEYEQYF. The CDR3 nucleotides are TGTGCCAGCAGTTACTACGGGGGGCCGGAATACGAGCAGTACTTC.

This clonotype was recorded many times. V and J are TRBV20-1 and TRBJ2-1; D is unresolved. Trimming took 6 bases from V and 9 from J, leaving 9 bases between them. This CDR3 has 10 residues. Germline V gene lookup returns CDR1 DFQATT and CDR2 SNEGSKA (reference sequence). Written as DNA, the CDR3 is TGCAGTGCCCTCGACCGTGAGCAGTTCTTC. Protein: CSALDREQFF.

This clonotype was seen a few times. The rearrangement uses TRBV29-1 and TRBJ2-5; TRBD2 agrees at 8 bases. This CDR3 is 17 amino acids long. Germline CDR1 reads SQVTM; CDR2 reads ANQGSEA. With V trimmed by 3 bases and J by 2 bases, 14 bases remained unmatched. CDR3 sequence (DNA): TGCAGCGTTGATACAGCGGGAGATGGGAGGTTTCAAGAGACCCAGTACTTC. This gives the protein CSVDTAGDGRFQETQYF.

CDR3 DNA sequence: TGTGCCAGCAGTTTAGTCGGCGGGGGACAAGGCCTCTATGGCTACACCTTC. Protein product: CASSLVGGGQGLYGYTF. V and J are TRBV12-3 or TRBV12-4 and TRBJ1-2, with a weak D call TRBD1 (6 bases). The CDR3 spans 17 residues. The V and J ends lost 1 base and 4 bases respectively, with 19 bases between them.

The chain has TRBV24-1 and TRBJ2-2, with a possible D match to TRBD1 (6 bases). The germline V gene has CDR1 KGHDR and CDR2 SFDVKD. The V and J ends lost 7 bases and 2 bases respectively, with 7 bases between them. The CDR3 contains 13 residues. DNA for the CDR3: TGTGCCACCAGGGACAGCAACACCGGGGAGCTGTTTTTT. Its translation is CATRDSNTGELFF.

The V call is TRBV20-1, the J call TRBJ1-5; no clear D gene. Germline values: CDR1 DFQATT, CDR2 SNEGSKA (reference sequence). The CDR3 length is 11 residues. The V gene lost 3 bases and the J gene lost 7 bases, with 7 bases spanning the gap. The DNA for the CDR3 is TGCAGTGCTAGTGGTGCCCAGCCCCAGCATTTT. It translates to CSASGAQPQHF.

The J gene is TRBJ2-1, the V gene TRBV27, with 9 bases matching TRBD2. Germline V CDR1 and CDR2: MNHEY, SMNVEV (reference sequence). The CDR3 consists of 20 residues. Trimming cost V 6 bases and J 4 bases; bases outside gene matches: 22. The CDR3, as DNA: TGTGCCAGCAGAAGGGGGGGACGCGTATCATCGCTAGCGGGGTACAATGAGCAGTTCTTC. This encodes CASRRGGRVSSLAGYNEQFF.

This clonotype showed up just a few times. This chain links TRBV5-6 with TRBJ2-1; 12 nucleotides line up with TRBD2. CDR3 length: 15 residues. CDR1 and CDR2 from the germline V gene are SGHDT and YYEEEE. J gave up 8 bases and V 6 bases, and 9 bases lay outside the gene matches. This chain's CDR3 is CASMLLAGGWDEQFF. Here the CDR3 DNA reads TGTGCCAGCATGCTACTAGCGGGAGGCTGGGATGAGCAGTTCTTC.

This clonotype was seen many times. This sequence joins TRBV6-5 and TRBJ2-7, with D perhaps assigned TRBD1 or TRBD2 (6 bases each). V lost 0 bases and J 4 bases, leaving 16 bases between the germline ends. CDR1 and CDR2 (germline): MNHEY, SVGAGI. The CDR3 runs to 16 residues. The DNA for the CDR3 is TGTGCCAGCAGTTACTCCAGCCGAGGGGGGTATTACGAGCAGTACTTC. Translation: CASSYSSRGGYYEQYF.

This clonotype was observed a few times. CDR3 sequence: CSARVQGARYEQFF. CDR3 DNA: TGCAGTGCTAGGGTCCAGGGGGCTCGGTATGAGCAGTTCTTC. The chain combines TRBV20-1 with TRBJ2-1, with 8 bases lining up with TRBD1. Germline V gene data show CDR1 as DFQATT and CDR2 as SNEGSKA (reference sequence). The CDR3 sequence is 14 residues long. Unmatched junction bases numbered 9, after V lost 3 bases and J lost 8 bases.

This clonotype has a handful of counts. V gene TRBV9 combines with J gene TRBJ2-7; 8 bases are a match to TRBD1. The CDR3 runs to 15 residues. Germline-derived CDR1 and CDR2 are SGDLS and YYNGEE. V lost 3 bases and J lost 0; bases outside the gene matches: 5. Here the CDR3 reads CASSARQGSSYEQYF. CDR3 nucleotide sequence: TGTGCCAGCAGCGCAAGACAGGGGAGCTCCTACGAGCAGTACTTC.

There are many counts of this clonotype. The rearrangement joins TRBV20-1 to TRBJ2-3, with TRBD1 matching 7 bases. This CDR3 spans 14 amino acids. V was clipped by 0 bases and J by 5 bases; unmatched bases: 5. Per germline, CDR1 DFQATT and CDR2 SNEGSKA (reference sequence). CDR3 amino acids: CSAREGTVRDTQYF. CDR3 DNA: TGCAGTGCTAGAGAAGGGACAGTCCGAGATACGCAGTATTTT.

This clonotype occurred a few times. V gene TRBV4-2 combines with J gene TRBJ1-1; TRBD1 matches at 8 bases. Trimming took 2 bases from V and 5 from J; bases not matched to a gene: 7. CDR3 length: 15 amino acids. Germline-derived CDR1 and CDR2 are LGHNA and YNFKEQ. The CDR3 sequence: CASSQYTGGGTEAFF. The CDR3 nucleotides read TGTGCCAGCAGCCAATACACAGGGGGAGGAACTGAAGCTTTCTTT.

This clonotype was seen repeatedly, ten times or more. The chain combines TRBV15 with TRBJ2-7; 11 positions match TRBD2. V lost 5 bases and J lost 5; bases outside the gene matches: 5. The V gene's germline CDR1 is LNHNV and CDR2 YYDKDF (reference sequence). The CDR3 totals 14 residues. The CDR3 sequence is CATSPTSGIHEQYF. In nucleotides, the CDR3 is TGTGCCACCAGCCCGACTAGCGGGATTCACGAGCAGTACTTC.

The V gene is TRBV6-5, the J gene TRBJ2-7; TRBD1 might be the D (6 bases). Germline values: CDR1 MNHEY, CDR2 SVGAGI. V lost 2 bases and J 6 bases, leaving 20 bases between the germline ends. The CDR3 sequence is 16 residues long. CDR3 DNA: TGTGCCAGCAGTTACCGAATACCAGGGGCCTCTGGCGAGCAGTACTTC. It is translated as CASSYRIPGASGEQYF.

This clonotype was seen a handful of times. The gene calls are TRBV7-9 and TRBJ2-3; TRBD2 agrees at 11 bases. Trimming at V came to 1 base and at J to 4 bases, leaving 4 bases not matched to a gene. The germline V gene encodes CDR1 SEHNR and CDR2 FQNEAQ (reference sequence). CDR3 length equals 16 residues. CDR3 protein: CASSLDLAGGADTQYF. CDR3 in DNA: TGTGCCAGCAGCTTAGATCTAGCGGGAGGAGCAGATACGCAGTATTTT.

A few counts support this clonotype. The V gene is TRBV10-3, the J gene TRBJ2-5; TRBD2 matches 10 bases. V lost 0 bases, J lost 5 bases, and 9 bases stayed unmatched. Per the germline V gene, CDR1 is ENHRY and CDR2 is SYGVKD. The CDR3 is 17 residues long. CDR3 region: CAISESTAGGLRETQYF. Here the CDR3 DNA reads TGTGCCATCAGTGAGTCGACAGCGGGAGGGCTTCGGGAGACCCAGTACTTC.

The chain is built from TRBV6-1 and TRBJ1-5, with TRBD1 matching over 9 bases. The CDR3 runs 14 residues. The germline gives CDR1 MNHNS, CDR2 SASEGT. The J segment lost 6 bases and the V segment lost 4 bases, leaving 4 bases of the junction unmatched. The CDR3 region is CASSGGQGSQPQHF. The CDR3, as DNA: TGTGCCAGCAGTGGGGGACAGGGCAGTCAGCCCCAGCATTTT.

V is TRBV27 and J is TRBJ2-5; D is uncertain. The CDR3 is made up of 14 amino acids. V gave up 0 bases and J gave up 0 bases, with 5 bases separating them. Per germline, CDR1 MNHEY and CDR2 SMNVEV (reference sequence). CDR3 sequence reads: CASSLSADQETQYF. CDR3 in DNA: TGTGCCAGCAGTTTATCGGCAGACCAAGAGACCCAGTACTTC.